This TCR beta chain emerged from a study of blood T cells in healthy people across ages. Findings of the study overall: It was not possible, with unsorted PBMCs, to conclusively compare naive and antigen-experienced cells.

As regards this clonotype: The target antigen is unknown.

The V and J ends lost 5 bases and 3 bases respectively, with 17 bases between them. The CDR3 length is 17 residues. CDR1 MDHEN and CDR2 SYDVKM come from the germline V gene. The use of a sample-barcoded 5' primer and a J-beta primer mix characterized a second PCR of roughly 6 to 11 cycles. Researchers report that a template-switch adaptor with 12 random nucleotides tagged each cDNA molecule. TCRdb fed the 5' RACE reads into MiXCR, producing one record per CDR3 protein. The data show roughly 1,000,000 distinct CDR3 sequences, roughly 24% seen once. These data also formed part of another study, on T cells of mothers and their children. That work contributes: Extraction yielded RNA that went, in full, into cDNA synthesis at approximately 1.5 ug per 15 ul.

V gene TRBV28 combines with J gene TRBJ1-6; TRBD1 might be the D (6 bases). Sequenced material: blood. The receptor comes from a girl aged 2 to 9 in good health. The CDR3 DNA is TGTGCCAGCAGTCCCCCTGGGGGCGCGATCTATAATTCACCCCTCCACTTT. Translated, it gives CASSPPGGAIYNSPLHF.